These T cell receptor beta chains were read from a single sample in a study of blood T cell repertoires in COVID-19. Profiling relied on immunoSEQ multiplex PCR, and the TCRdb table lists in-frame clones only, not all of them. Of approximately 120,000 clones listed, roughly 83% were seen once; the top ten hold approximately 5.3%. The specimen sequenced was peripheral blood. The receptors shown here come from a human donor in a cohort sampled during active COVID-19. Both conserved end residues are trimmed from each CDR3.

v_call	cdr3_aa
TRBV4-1	ASSQDEAETQY
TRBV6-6	ASSSSGRAYEQY
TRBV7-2	ASTLMGGQETQY
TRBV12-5	ASGLVATARNEKLF
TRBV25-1	AVQAINSPLH
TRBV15	ATSRERHPNEQF
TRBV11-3	ASSGGTPAYNEQF
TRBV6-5	ASKKSLNQPQH
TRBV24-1	ATSDYEQDRVSYEQY
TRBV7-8	ASSFTYDTYTGELF
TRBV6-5	ASSYSGGKPHEQY
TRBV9	ASSVEPDFLSYEQY
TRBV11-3	ASSPGGRGNSYNEQF
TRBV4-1	ASSQASFSSYEQY
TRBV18	ASSPGGSEQY
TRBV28	ASSFGGTGARDEQY
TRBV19	ASGRGFKTYEQY
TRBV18	ASSQTGTSGHEQY
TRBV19	ASSTQTRNYGYT
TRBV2	ASSKGGRQPQH
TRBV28	ASSLPGFRDREYGYT
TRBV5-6	ASTSPIASGRDTQY
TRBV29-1	SAVSGLSSYEQY
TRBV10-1	ASNPGTSGRNEQF
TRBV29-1	SVGRGTDGTSGRNEQF
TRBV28	ASTKRGYEQY
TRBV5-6	ASSLGGTTYNEQF
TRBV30	AWNLQGTHTGELF
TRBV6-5	ASGLEGPFTQY
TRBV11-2	ASSPRDSSYNEQF
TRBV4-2	ASSQDSNEQF
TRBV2	ASSEGRGREKLF
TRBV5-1	ASSLPILASYNEQF
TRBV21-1	ASPLLQGEGETQY
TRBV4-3	ASSQASRSGGLTDTQY
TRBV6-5	ASSISGTLNTEAF
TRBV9	ASGSSGANVLT
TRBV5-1	ASSAIQGEAEAF
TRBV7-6	ASSLGQGRSPRY
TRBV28	ASGTGRRYT
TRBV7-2	ASSLTGQGSEQY
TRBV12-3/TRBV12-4	ASSGQPNQPQH
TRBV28	ASSGGQGVPSEQY
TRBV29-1	SVVRGTGNTIY
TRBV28	ASSLGAGPNQPQH
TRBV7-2	ASSLRGLDTDTQY
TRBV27	ASSLLMSSGVENEQY